Sequencing of this T cell receptor beta chain was carried out in a study of T-cell reconstitution after alpha-beta-depleted transplantation in children (dated by TCRdb to 2016 to 2018). A note on the overall study: Using TCR repertoire profiling, the study quantitatively followed how T-cell immune reconstitution unfolded in children after TCRalphabeta/CD19-depleted allogeneic hematopoietic cell transplantation. The full study reports these points: In some patients, the high TCRbeta diversity seen at day 60 was put down to recipient T cells and intrathymic progenitors that had survived conditioning. Apparently early alphabetaT-cell count recovery about two months after transplant reportedly relied on only several hundred rapidly expanded clones derived from non-depleted graft cells. Over subsequent months, a decline in hyperexpanded clone frequencies was noted, and after one year, T-cell counts and TCRbeta diversity were mostly ascribed to newly produced T cells.

This clonotype was counted once. The target of this receptor is not known. A single base separates this from a much larger clone, so it may be a read error. The library relied on PCR. Data came from an Illumina HiSeq 2500. Molecular barcoding was employed in the preparation of TCR libraries, with unique molecular identifiers being used to normalize TCRbeta repertoire quantification. The public reads were quality trimmed at Q25 with fastp and then assembled into clones with MiXCR by TCRdb, keeping productive beta chains. Duplicate CDR3 protein sequences are folded into a single record with the most common DNA and genes. The sample table lists around 700,000 distinct CDR3 sequences, around 14% of them with a count of one. Around 0.8% of the sample rests with the top ten. Per the germline V gene, ENHRY is the CDR1 and SYGVKD is the CDR2. V lost 7 bases and J lost 5 bases; the stretch between them is 14 bases long. Inclusive of the bounding cysteine and phenylalanine, the CDR3 is 14 residues long. The retained sequence is limited to the CDR3, 42 bases, with the frame set at the first base.

Taken with the paper, the label for treatment or condition translates to: allogeneic hematopoietic cell transplantation with graft depleted of TCRalphabeta T cells and CD19 B cells. TCRalphabeta/CD19-depleted allogeneic hematopoietic cell grafts were given to the transplant recipients, all of whom were children. Sequencing was performed on PBMCs, taken before TCRalphabeta/CD19-depleted stem cell transplant. The chain is made from TRBV10-3 and TRBJ2-2; the D gene could be TRBD1 or TRBD2, each one agreeing over 5 bases. This receptor was identified in a girl aged 2-10 years with congenital amegakaryocytic thrombocytopenia, due to receive a stem cell transplant. The CDR3 protein sequence reads: CAIMGPEGTGELFF. In nucleotide form, the sequence is TGTGCCATCATGGGGCCAGAGGGTACCGGGGAGCTGTTTTTT.